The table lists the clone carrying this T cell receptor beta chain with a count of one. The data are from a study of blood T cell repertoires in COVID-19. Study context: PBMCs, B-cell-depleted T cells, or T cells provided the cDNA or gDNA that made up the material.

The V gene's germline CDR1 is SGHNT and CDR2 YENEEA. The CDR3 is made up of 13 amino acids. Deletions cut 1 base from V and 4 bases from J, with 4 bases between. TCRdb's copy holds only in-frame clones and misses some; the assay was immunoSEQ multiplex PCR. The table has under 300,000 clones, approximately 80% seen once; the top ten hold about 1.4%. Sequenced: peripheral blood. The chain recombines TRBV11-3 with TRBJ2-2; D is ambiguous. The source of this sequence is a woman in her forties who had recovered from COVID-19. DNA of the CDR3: TGTGCCAGCAGCTTAGCCATCACCGGGGAGCTGTTTTTT. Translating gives CASSLAITGELFF.